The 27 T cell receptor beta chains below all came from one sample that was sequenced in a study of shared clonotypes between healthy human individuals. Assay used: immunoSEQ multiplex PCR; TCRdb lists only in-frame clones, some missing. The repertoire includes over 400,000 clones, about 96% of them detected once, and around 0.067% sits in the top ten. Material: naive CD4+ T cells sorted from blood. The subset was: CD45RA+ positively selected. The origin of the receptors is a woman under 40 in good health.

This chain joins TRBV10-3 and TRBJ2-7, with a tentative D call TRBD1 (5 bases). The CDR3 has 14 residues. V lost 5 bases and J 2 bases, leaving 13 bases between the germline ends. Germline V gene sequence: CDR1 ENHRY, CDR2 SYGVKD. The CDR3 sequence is CAISPETGPYEQYF. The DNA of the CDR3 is TGTGCCATCAGTCCCGAAACAGGACCCTACGAGCAGTACTTC.

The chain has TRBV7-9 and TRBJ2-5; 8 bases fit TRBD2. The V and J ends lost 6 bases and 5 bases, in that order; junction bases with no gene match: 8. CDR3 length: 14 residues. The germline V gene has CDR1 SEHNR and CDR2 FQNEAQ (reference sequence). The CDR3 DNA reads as TGTGCCAGCAGACCAAGCGGGAGAGATGAGACCCAGTACTTC. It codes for CASRPSGRDETQYF.

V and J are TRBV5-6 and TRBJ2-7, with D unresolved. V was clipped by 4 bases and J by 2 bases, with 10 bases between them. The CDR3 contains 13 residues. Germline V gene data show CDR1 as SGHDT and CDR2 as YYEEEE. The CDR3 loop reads CASSRKRTYEQYF. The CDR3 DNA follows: TGTGCCAGCAGCCGGAAAAGGACCTACGAGCAGTACTTC.

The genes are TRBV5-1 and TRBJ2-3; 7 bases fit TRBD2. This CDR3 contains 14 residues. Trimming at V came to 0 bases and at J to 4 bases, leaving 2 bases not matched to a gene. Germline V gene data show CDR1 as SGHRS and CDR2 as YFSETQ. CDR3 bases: TGCGCCAGCAGCTTGGGCGGGAGCCCAGATACGCAGTATTTT. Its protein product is CASSLGGSPDTQYF.

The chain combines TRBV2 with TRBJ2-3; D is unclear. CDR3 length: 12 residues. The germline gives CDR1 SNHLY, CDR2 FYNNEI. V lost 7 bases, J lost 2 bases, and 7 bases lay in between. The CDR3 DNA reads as TGTGCCAGCAAGGTAGCCACAGATACGCAGTATTTT. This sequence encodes CASKVATDTQYF.

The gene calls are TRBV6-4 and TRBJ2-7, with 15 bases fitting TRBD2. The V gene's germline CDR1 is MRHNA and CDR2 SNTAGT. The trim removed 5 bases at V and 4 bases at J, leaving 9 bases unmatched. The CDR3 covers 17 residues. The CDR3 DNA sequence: TGTGCCAGCAGTTATCCGGGACTAGCGGGAGGTTGGTACGAGCAGTACTTC. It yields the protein CASSYPGLAGGWYEQYF.

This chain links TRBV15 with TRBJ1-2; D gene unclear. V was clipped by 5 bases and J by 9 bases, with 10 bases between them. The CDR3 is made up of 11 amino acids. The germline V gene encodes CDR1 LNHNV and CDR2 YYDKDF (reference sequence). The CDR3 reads CATSDRSRYTF. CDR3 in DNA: TGTGCCACCAGCGATCGGTCACGCTACACCTTC.

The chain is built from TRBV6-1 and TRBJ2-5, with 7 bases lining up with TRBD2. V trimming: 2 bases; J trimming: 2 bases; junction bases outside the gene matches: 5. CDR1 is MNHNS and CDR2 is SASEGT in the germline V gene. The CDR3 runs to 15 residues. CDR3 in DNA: TGTGCCAGCAGTGAAATTCTAGCGGTTCAAGAGACCCAGTACTTC. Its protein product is CASSEILAVQETQYF.

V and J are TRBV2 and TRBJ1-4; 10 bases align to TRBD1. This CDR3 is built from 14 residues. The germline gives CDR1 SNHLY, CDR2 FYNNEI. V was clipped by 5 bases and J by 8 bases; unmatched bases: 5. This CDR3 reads CASSPDRGNEKLFF. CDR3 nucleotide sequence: TGTGCCAGCAGTCCGGACAGGGGGAACGAAAAACTGTTTTTT.

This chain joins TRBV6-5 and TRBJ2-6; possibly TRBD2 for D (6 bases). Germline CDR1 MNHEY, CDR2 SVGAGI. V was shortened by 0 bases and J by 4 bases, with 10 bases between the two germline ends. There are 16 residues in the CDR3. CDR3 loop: CASSYSPGDGANVLTF. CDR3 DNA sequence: TGTGCCAGCAGTTACTCTCCGGGGGACGGGGCCAACGTCCTGACTTTC.

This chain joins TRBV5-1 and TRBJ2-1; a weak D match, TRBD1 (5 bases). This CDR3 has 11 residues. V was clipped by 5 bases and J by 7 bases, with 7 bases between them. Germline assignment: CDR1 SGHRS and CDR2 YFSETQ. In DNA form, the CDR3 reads TGCGCCAGCAGGAAGGGGAATGAGCAGTTCTTC. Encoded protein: CASRKGNEQFF.

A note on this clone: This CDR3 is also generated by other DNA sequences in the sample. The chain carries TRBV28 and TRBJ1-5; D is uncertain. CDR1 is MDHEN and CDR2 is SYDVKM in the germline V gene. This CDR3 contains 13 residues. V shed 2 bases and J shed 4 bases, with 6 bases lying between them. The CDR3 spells CASSLRWNQPQHF. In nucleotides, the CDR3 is TGTGCCAGCAGTTTAAGGTGGAATCAGCCCCAGCATTTT. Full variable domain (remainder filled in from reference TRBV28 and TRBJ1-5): DVKVTQSSRYLVKRTGEKVFLECVQDMDHENMFWYRQDPGLGLRLIYFSYDVKMKEKGDIPEGYSVSREKKERFSLILESASTNQTSMYLCASSLRWNQPQHFGDGTRLSIL.

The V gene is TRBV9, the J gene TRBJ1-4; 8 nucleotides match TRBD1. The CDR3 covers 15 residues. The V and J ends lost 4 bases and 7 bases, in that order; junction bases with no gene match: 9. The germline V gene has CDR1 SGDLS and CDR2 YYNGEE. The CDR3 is CASSNGQGSLEKLFF. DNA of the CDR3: TGTGCCAGCAGCAACGGACAGGGCTCCCTTGAAAAACTGTTTTTT.

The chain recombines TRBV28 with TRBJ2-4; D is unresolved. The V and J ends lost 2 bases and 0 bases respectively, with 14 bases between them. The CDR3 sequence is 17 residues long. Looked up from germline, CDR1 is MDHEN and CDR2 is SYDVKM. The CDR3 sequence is CASSLGEVIPAKNIQYF. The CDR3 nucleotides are TGTGCCAGCAGTTTAGGTGAGGTCATACCAGCCAAAAACATTCAGTACTTC.

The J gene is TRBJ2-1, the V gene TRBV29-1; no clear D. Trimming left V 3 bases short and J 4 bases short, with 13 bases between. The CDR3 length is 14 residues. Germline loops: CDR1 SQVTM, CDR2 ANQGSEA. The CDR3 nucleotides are TGCAGCGTTGACGCTCGACTTCCATACAATGAGCAGTTCTTC. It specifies CSVDARLPYNEQFF.

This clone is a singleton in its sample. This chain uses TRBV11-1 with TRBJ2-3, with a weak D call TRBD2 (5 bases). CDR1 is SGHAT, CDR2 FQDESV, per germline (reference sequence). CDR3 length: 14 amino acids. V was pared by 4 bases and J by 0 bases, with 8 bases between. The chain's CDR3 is CASSSAVSTDTQYF. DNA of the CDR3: TGTGCCAGCAGCTCAGCGGTAAGCACAGATACGCAGTATTTT.

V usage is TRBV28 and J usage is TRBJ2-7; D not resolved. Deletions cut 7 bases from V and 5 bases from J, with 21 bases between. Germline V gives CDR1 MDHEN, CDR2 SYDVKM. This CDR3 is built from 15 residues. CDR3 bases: TGTGCCAGCATCGACGTTGGGTTAGGGTGGAACGAGCAGTACTTC. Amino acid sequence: CASIDVGLGWNEQYF.

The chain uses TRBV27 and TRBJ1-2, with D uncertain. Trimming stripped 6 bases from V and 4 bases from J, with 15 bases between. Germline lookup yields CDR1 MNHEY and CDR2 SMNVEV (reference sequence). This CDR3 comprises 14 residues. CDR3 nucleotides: TGTGCCAGCAGCTCCCAGACTGAGGTCTATGGCTACACCTTC. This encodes CASSSQTEVYGYTF.

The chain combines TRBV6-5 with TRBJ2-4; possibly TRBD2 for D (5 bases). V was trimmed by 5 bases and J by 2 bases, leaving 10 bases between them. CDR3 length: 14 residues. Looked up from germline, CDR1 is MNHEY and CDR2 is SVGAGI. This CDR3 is CASSQTGSKNIQYF. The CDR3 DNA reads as TGTGCCAGCAGTCAGACGGGGTCCAAAAACATTCAGTACTTC.

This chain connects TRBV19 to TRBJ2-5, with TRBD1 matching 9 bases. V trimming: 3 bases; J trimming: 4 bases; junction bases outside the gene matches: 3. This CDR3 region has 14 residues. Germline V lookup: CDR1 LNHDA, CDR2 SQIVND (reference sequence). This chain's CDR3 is CASSIGQGTETQYF. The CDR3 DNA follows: TGTGCCAGTAGTATCGGACAGGGGACAGAGACCCAGTACTTC.

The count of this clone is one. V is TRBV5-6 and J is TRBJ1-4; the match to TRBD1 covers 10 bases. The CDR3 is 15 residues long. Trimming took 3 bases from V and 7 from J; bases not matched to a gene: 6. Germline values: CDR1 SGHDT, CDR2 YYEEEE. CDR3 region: CASSSSGTGAEKLFF. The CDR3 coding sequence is TGTGCCAGCAGCTCGTCCGGGACAGGGGCTGAAAAACTGTTTTTT.

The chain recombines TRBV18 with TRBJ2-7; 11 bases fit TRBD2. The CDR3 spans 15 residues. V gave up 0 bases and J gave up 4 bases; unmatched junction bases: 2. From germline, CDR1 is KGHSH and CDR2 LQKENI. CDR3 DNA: TGTGCCAGCTCACCACCGTCTAGCGGGGGGTACGAGCAGTACTTC. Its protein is CASSPPSSGGYEQYF.

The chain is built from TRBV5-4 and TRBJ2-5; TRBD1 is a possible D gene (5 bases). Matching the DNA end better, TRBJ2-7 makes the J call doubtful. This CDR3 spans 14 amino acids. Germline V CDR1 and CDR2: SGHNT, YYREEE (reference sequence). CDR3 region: CASSLAGPNYEQYF. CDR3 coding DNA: TGTGCCAGCAGCTTGGCAGGGCCTAACTACGAGCAGTACTTC.

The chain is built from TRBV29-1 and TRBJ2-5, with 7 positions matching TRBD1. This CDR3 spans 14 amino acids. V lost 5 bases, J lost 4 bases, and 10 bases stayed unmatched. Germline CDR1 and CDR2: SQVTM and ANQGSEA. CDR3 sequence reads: CSVPRTGQRETQYF. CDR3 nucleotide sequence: TGCAGCGTTCCGCGGACAGGTCAGAGAGAGACCCAGTACTTC.

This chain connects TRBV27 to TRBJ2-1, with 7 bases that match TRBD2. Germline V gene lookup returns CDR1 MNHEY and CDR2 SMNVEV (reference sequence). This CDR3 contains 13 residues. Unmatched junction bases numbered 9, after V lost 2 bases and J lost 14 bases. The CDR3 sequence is CASSLAGLGIKFF. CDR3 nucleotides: TGTGCCAGCAGTTTAGCCGGACTAGGCATTAAGTTCTTC.

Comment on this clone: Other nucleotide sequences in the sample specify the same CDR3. The CDR3 sequence: CASSLAQGSYNEQFF. CDR3 in DNA: TGCGCCAGCAGCTTGGCACAGGGGTCCTACAATGAGCAGTTCTTC. This chain connects TRBV5-1 to TRBJ2-1, with 7 bases aligning to TRBD1. This CDR3 is built from 15 residues. V lost 0 bases to trimming and J lost 1 base; unmatched junction nucleotides: 1. Germline V gene lookup returns CDR1 SGHRS and CDR2 YFSETQ.

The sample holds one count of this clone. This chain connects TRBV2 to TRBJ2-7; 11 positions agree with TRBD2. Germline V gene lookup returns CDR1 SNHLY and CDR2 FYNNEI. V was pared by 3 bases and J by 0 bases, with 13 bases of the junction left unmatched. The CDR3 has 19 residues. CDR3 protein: CASSDLAGGLIRSSYEQYF. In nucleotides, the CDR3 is TGTGCCAGCAGTGACCTAGCGGGAGGACTTATAAGGAGCTCCTACGAGCAGTACTTC.